The rows below give T cell receptor beta chains drawn from one sample of a study of Tregs in tolerant kidney transplant recipients. Clones were read by immunoSEQ multiplex PCR, and TCRdb kept only the in-frame ones, dropping some. This sample yields about 120,000 clones, of which roughly nine tenths are seen a single time; more than 0.45% belongs to the top ten. The sample was CD4+ T cells from blood. These receptors all stem from a human donor in good health. Both conserved end residues are part of each CDR3. The D gene is left open where the match is weak. Only some rows state a clone size, as once, few, many or a class for expanded clones.

j_call v_call clone_size d_call cdr3_nt cdr3_aa
TRBJ2-3 TRBV7-9 NA TRBD1 TGTGCCAGCAGCCCTGAGACAGGGGGAGTATGGCAGTATTTT CASSPETGGVWQYF
TRBJ1-1 TRBV6-4 NA NA TGTGCCAGCAGTGGGACGCCGGGGGCTGAAGCTTTCTTT CASSGTPGAEAFF
TRBJ1-6 TRBV5-1 NA NA TGCGCCAGCAGCTCGGGCCATGTGGATTCACCCCTCCACTTT CASSSGHVDSPLHF
TRBJ2-7 TRBV19 NA TRBD1 TGTGCCAGTAGTGGCACCGGGACAGGGCGGTACGAGCAGTACTTC CASSGTGTGRYEQYF
TRBJ1-5 TRBV7-9 once NA TGTGCCAGCAGCCCTGACGGACATAGCAATCAGCCCCAGCATTTT CASSPDGHSNQPQHF
TRBJ1-2 TRBV4-1 NA NA TGCGCCAGCAGCCAAGGGGCCAGCGTCAGTGGCTACACCTTC CASSQGASVSGYTF
TRBJ1-5 TRBV30 NA NA TGTGCCTGGAGTGTCGGGGGCAATCAGCCCCAGCATTTT CAWSVGGNQPQHF
TRBJ2-1 TRBV9 NA NA TGTGCCAGCAGCCCCCAAGTGGGAAACAATGAGCAGTTCTTC CASSPQVGNNEQFF
TRBJ2-1 TRBV6-1 once NA TGTGCCAGCAGTGAATTTGGTTCAGCTTTCTACAATGAGCAGTTCTTC CASSEFGSAFYNEQFF
TRBJ1-1 TRBV19 few NA TGTGCCAGTATGGGTAGGGCGAGGAACACTGAAGCTTTCTTT CASMGRARNTEAFF
TRBJ2-1 TRBV25-1 NA TRBD2 TGTGCCAGCGCAATTAGCGGGATGAACAATGAGCAGTTCTTC CASAISGMNNEQFF
TRBJ2-5 TRBV5-6 NA NA TGTGCCAGCAGCCTTTGGACACCCCAAGAGACCCAGTACTTC CASSLWTPQETQYF
TRBJ2-7 TRBV5-1 NA NA TGCGCCAGCAGCTTACAAGGGGTCTACGAGCAGTACTTC CASSLQGVYEQYF
TRBJ2-5 TRBV2 NA NA TGTGCCAGCAACAAACAGGGAGGGCAAGAGACCCAGTACTTC CASNKQGGQETQYF
TRBJ2-3 TRBV4-2 NA TRBD2 TGTGCCAGCAGCCAAGATAGGGGGACTAGCGGGGGTCGCGGTGATACGCAGTATTTT CASSQDRGTSGGRGDTQYF
TRBJ1-4 TRBV11-2 NA NA TGTGCCAGCAGCTTGGTACGGGGAACTAATGAAAAACTGTTTTTT CASSLVRGTNEKLFF
TRBJ2-7 TRBV11-3 NA NA TGTGCCAGCTCTAAGGGGGGTCCCTACGAGCAGTACTTC CASSKGGPYEQYF
TRBJ2-3 TRBV6-1 NA TRBD2 TGTGCCAGCAGCACCGGGACTAGCGGGACAGATACGCAGTATTTT CASSTGTSGTDTQYF
TRBJ2-7 TRBV2 NA TRBD2 TGTGCCAGCAGTGAAGTCTTGCTAGCGGGGGGGTCATCCTACGAGCAGTACTTC CASSEVLLAGGSSYEQYF
TRBJ1-5 TRBV18 NA NA TGTGCCAGCTCACTTAACGTGGATCAGCCCCAGCATTTT CASSLNVDQPQHF
TRBJ2-2 TRBV18 NA NA TGTGCCAGCTCACCTCGACGGGATGTCACCGGGGAGCTGTTTTTT CASSPRRDVTGELFF
TRBJ2-7 TRBV5-1 NA NA TGCGCCAGCAGCTCCCGGCCAGGGGGGCTCGACGAGCAGTACTTC CASSSRPGGLDEQYF
TRBJ1-5 TRBV7-3 NA NA TGTGCCAGCATCTCGGAGGGGCAGCCCCAGCATTTT CASISEGQPQHF
TRBJ2-2 TRBV25-1 NA NA TGTGCCAGCAGTCCCAGTATCGGGGAGCTGTTTTTT CASSPSIGELFF
TRBJ2-5 TRBV11-2 once TRBD2 TGTGCCAGCAGCTTAAAACTAGCGGGAGAAGAGACCCAGTACTTC CASSLKLAGEETQYF
TRBJ2-7 TRBV5-1 NA TRBD1 TGCGCCAGCAGCTTGGAAGGGGGCGCGGGCGAGCAGTACTTC CASSLEGGAGEQYF
TRBJ2-1 TRBV5-6 NA NA TGTGCCAGCAGCTACCTAGCGAGTGAGAATGAGCAGTTCTTC CASSYLASENEQFF